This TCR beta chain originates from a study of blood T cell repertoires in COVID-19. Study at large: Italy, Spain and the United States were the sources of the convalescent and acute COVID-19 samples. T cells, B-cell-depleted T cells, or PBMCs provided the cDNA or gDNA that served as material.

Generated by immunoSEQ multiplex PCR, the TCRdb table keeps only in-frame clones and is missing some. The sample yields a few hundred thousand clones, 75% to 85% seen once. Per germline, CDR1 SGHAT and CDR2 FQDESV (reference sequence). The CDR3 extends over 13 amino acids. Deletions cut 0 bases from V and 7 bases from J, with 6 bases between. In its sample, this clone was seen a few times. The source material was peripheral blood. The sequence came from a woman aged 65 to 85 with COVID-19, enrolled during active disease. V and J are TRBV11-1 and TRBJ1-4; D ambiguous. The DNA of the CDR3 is TGTGCCAGCAGCTTAGCGCCAGGTGAAAAACTGTTTTTT. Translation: CASSLAPGEKLFF.